This T cell receptor (beta chain) originates from a study of blood T cell repertoires in COVID-19. Whole-study context: Material from acute and convalescent COVID-19 was sourced from the United States, Italy and Spain. T cells, B-cell-depleted T cells, or PBMCs provided the cDNA or gDNA that served as material.

With 6 bases clipped from V and 4 bases from J, the junction kept 3 bases outside the gene matches. CDR3 length: 13 residues. Germline V CDR1 and CDR2: LNHDA, SQIVND (reference sequence). Only in-frame clones appear in the TCRdb table, and some are missing; sequencing was by immunoSEQ multiplex PCR. This sample has under 300,000 clones, with 70% to 85% found just once. The sequenced material came from peripheral blood. This chain uses TRBV19 with TRBJ1-2; 9 bases fit TRBD1. The TCR sequence derives from a human donor with COVID-19, enrolled during active disease. The donor label of this sample is uncertain. The CDR3 DNA reads TGTGCCAGTAGACCGGGACAGGGCTATGGCTACACCTTC. It yields the protein CASRPGQGYGYTF.